This T cell receptor (beta chain) was identified during a study of cytomegalovirus exposure and HLA in healthy donors. Whole-study findings and limits: Confirmation was obtained in vitro that a few CMV-associated chains are specific for CMV antigens.

Vbeta (60) and Jbeta (13) primers were used in the PCR. Clones were sequenced by immunoSEQ multiplex PCR, and TCRdb holds only the in-frame ones, with some missing. Seen here are about 190,000 clones, roughly four fifths observed once, and the top ten hold about 1.8%. V lost 1 base to trimming and J lost 1 base, with 10 bases between them. CDR1 is SGHTA, CDR2 FQGTGA, per germline. CDR3 length: 15 amino acids. On this clone: Its antigen is not known.

The origin of this receptor is a man between 18 and 35 years old in good health and CMV-seronegative. Sequences were obtained from PBMCs. The chain combines TRBV7-3 with TRBJ1-1; weak D call: TRBD1 (5 bases). This CDR3 is CASSLNGHRNTEAFF. The CDR3 DNA reads as TGTGCCAGCAGCTTAAACGGACACCGGAACACTGAAGCTTTCTTT.